This TCR beta chain was obtained from a study of blood T cell repertoires in COVID-19. Clones were read by immunoSEQ multiplex PCR, and TCRdb kept only the in-frame ones, dropping some. This sample has roughly 150,000 clones; approximately 87% occur once, and the top ten carry under 7.5%. CDR1 is SGHRS and CDR2 is YFSETQ in the germline V gene. The CDR3 runs to 17 residues. Trimming removed 0 bases from V and 4 bases from J; junction bases left unmatched: 13. The clonotype comes from a man at least 80 years old with acute or convalescent COVID-19. The source material was peripheral blood. The chain joins TRBV5-1 to TRBJ2-7, with 7 bases matching TRBD2. The CDR3 loop reads CASSLESSGNRFYEQYF. The CDR3 DNA reads as TGCGCCAGCAGCTTGGAGTCTAGCGGAAACCGATTTTACGAGCAGTACTTC.